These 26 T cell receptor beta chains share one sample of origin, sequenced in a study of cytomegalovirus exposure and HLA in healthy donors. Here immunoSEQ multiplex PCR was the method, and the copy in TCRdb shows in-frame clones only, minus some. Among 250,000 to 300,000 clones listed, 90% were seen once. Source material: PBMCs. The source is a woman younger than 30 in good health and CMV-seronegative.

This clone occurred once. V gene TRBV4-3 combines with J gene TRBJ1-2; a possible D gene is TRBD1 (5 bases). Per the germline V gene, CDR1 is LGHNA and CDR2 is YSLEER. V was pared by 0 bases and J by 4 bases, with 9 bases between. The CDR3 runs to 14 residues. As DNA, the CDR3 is TGCGCCAGCAGCCAAGAATCCGGGGGCTATGGCTACACCTTC. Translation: CASSQESGGYGYTF.

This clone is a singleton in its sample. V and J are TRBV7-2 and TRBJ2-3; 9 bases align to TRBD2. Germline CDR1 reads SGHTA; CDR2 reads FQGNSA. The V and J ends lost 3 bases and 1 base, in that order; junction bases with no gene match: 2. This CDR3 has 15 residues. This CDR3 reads CASSLSSGGTDTQYF. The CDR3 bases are TGTGCCAGCAGCTTGTCTAGCGGGGGCACAGATACGCAGTATTTT.

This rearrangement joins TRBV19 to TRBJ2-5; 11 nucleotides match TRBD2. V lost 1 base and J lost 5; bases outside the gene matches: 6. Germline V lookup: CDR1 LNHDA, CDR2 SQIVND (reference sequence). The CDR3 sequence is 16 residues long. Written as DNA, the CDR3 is TGTGCCAGTAGTATAGGGGTAGCGGGGGGGCTGGAGACCCAGTACTTC. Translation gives CASSIGVAGGLETQYF.

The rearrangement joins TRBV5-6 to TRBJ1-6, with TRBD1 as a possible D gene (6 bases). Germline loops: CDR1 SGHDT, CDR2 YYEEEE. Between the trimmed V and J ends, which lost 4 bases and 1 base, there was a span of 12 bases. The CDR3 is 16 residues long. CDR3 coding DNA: TGTGCCAGCAGCCCCGATAGGGGGTCCTATAATTCACCCCTCCACTTT. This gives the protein CASSPDRGSYNSPLHF.

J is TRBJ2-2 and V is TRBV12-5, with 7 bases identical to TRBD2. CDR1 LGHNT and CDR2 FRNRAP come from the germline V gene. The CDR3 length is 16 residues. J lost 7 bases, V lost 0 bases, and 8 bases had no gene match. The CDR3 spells CASGLVTRGFHGELFF. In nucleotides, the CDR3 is TGTGCTAGTGGTTTGGTAACGCGGGGGTTTCACGGGGAGCTGTTTTTT.

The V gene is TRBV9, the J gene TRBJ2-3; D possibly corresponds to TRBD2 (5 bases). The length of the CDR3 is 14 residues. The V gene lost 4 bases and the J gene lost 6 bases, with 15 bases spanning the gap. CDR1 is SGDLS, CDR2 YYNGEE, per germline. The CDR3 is CASSPGVPQDTQYF. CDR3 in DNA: TGTGCCAGCAGCCCCGGGGTGCCGCAGGATACGCAGTATTTT.

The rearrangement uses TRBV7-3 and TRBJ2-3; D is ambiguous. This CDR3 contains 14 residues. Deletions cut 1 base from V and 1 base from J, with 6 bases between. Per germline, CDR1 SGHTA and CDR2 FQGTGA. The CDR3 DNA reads TGTGCCAGCAGCTTAAGTCCGGGCACAGATACGCAGTATTTT. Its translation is CASSLSPGTDTQYF.

CDR3 in DNA: TGTGCCAGCAGCTTGGGCCCACAGGGGGCTGGTTATAATTCACCCCTCCACTTT. It is translated as CASSLGPQGAGYNSPLHF. The chain carries TRBV5-5 and TRBJ1-6; 9 positions match TRBD1. The germline CDR1 and CDR2 sequences are SGHKS and YYEKEE (reference sequence). The CDR3 length is 18 residues. The ends lost 0 bases at V and 4 bases at J; junction bases unmatched: 8.

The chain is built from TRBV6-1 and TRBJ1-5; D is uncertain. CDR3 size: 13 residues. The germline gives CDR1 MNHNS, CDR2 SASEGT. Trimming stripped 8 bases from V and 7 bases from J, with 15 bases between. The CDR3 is CASPIFGKQPQHF. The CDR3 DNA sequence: TGTGCCAGCCCCATTTTCGGGAAGCAGCCCCAGCATTTT.

CDR3 in DNA: TGTGCCAGCAGTTTAGGGGACAGTCTCAATCAGCCCCAGCATTTT. The encoded protein is CASSLGDSLNQPQHF. The chain has TRBV28 and TRBJ1-5; 7 bases align to TRBD1. The CDR3 is made up of 15 amino acids. V was clipped by 2 bases and J by 3 bases; unmatched bases: 4. From germline, CDR1 is MDHEN and CDR2 SYDVKM.

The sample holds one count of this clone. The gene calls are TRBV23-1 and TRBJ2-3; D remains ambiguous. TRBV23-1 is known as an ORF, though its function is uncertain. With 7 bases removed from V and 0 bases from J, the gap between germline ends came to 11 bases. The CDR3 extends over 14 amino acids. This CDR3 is CASTVGRSTDTQYF. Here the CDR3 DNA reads TGCGCCAGCACGGTGGGCCGTAGCACAGATACGCAGTATTTT.

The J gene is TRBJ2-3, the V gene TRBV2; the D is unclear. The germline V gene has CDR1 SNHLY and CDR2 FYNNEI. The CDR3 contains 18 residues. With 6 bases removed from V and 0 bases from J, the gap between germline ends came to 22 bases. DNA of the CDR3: TGTGCCAGCAGCACCACCCCGACGGAGCCCTCGAGCACAGATACGCAGTATTTT. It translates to CASSTTPTEPSSTDTQYF. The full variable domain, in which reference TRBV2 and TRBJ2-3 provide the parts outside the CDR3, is EPEVTQTPSHQVTQMGQEVILRCVPISNHLYFYWYRQILGQKVEFLVSFYNNEISEKSEIFDDQFSVERPDGSNFTLKIRSTKLEDSAMYFCASSTTPTEPSSTDTQYFGPGTRLTVL.

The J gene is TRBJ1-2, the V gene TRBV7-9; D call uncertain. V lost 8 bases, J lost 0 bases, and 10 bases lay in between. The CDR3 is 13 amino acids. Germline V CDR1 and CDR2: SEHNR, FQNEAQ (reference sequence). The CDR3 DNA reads TGTGCCAGCGCCCCGGCGGCTAACTATGGCTACACCTTC. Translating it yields CASAPAANYGYTF.

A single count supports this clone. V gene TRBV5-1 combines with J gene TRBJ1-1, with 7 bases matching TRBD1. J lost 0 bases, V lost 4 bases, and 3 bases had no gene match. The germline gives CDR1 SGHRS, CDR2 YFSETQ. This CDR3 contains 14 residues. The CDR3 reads CASSAGQLNTEAFF. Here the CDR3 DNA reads TGCGCCAGCAGCGCGGGACAGTTGAACACTGAAGCTTTCTTT.

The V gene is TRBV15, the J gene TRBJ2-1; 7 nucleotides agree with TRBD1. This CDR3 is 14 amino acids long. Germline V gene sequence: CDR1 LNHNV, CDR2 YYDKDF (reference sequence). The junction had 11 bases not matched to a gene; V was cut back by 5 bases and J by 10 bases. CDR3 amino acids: CATSETGTFEEQFF. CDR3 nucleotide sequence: TGTGCCACCAGCGAGACAGGGACCTTTGAAGAGCAGTTCTTC.

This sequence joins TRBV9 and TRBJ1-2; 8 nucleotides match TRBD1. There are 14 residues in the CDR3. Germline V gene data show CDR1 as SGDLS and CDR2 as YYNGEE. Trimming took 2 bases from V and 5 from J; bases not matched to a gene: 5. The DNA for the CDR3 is TGTGCCAGCAGCGTCGGCAGGGGGCTGTATGGCTACACCTTC. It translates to CASSVGRGLYGYTF.

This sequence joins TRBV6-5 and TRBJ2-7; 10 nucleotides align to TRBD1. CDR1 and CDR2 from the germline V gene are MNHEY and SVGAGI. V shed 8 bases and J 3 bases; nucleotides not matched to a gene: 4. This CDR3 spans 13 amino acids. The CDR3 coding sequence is TGTGCCAGCTTACGGACAGGGGGCTACGAGCAGTACTTC. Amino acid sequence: CASLRTGGYEQYF.

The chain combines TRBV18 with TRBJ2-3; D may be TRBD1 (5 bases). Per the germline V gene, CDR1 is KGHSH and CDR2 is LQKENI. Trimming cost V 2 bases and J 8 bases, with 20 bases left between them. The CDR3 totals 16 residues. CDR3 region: CASSPGARMIFGTQYF. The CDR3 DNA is TGTGCCAGCTCACCAGGGGCAAGAATGATTTTCGGTACGCAGTATTTT.

The DNA for the CDR3 is TGCGCCAGCAGTGAGGGCTCCACAGATACGCAGTATTTT. Amino acid sequence: CASSEGSTDTQYF. The chain combines TRBV10-1 with TRBJ2-3; D gene unclear. CDR3 length: 13 residues. Germline V gene lookup returns CDR1 WNHNN and CDR2 SYGVQD (reference sequence). Trimming cost V 2 bases and J 2 bases, with 5 bases left between them.

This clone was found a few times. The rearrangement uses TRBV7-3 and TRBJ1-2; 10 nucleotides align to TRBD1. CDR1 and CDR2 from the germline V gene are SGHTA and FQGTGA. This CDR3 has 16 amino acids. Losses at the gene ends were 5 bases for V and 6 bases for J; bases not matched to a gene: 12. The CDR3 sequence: CASSTLDRGLIDGYTF. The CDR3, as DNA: TGTGCCAGCAGCACCCTAGACAGGGGGCTTATCGATGGCTACACCTTC.

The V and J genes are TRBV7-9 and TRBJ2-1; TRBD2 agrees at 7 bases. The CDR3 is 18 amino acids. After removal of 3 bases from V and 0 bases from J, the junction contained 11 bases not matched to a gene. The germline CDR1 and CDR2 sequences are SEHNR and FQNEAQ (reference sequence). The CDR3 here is CASSLSSGLLSSYNEQFF. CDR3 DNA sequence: TGTGCCAGCAGCTTGAGTAGCGGGCTCTTAAGCTCCTACAATGAGCAGTTCTTC.

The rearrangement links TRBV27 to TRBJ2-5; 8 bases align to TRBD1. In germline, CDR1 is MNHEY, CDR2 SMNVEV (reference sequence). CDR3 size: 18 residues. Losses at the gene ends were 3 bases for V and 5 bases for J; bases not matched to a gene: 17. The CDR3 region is CASSLVGPETGDLETQYF. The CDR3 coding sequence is TGTGCCAGCAGTTTGGTGGGCCCGGAGACAGGGGATCTCGAGACCCAGTACTTC.

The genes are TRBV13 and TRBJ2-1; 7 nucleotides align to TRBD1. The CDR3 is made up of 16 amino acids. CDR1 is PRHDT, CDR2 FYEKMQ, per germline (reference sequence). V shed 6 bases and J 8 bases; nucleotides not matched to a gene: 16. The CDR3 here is CASRPALRGGRDEQFF. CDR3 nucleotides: TGTGCCAGCAGACCTGCCCTTAGAGGGGGCCGTGATGAGCAGTTCTTC.

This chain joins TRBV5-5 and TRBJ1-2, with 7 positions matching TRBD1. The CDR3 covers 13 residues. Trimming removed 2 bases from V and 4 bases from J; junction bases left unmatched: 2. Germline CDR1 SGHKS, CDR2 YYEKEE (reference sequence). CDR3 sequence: CASSFDRAYGYTF. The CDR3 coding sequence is TGTGCCAGCAGCTTTGACAGGGCCTATGGCTACACCTTC.

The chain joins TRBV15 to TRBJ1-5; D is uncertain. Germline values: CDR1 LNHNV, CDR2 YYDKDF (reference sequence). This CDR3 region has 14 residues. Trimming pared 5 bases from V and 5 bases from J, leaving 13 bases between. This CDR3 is CATSLTPEDQPQHF. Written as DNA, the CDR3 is TGTGCCACCAGCCTCACTCCGGAGGATCAGCCCCAGCATTTT.

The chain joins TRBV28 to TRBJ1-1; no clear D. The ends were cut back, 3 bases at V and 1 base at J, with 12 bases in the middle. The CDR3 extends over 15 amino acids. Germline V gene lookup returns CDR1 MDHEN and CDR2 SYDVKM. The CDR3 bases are TGTGCCAGCAGTTTTCGGGGAGCGGGGAACACTGAAGCTTTCTTT. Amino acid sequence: CASSFRGAGNTEAFF.